The clone carrying this T cell receptor beta chain occurred once. Cohort allocation depended upon clinical history that participants reported. Recovered status applied to Cohort 3 donors who had two consecutive negative PCRs. It also applied to those with clearance or with symptom resolution. Methods used by the authors: It was from reference gene primer amplification that nucleated cell counts were estimated. Profiled with immunoSEQ multiplex PCR; TCRdb holds only in-frame clones, not every one. D and trimming were read from the DNA, whereas the V and J calls and clone size are those reported in that table. The table lists around 190,000 clones, roughly 80% of them singletons. These data are taken from a study of blood T cell repertoires in COVID-19. V lost 5 bases to trimming and J lost 8 bases; unmatched junction nucleotides: 8. CDR1 is SEHNR and CDR2 is FQNEAQ in the germline V gene (reference sequence). This CDR3 spans 14 amino acids.

The genes are TRBV7-9 and TRBJ1-4; 7 bases align to TRBD1. Sequenced sample: PBMCs or T cells enriched from blood (not recorded which). This receptor was identified in a woman under 40 who had recovered from COVID-19. This CDR3 reads CASSLGTVVEKLFF. DNA for the CDR3: TGTGCCAGCAGCCTTGGGACAGTTGTAGAAAAACTGTTTTTT.